The present T cell receptor (beta chain) was sequenced within a study of T cell changes during pregnancy in multiple sclerosis (dated by TCRdb to between 2017 and 2020). Regarding the study in general: The study examined how the T cell repertoire changed over the course of pregnancy in women with multiple sclerosis.

Library generation was performed with the immunoSEQ multiplex PCR assay. In its TCRdb copy, this immuneACCESS table keeps in-frame sequences only and misses some clones. Where compared with another copy, unresolved V genes explain less than half of these, and the others have no known cause. This sample comprises roughly 69,000 clones, about 91% of them detected only once. Almost 1.5% of the sample is held by the ten biggest clonotypes. Remarks on this clone: Its antigen is currently not known. Nothing much larger sits one base from this clone, and base qualities are not available.

The CDR3 contains 15 residues, cysteine and phenylalanine counted. The DNA shown is the 45-base CDR3, in frame from base 1. CDR1 SGHRS and CDR2 YFSETQ were looked up in the germline V gene. The junction carries 19 bases between V and J, which are trimmed by 3 bases and 6 bases respectively. The receptor comes from a female donor with multiple sclerosis, enrolled in a pregnancy study. The material sequenced was peripheral blood, taken after pregnancy. Here the chain combines TRBV5-1 and TRBJ2-7; the D region possibly corresponds to TRBD1 (6 bases align). The CDR3 sequence is CASSSTLSTGTEQYF. In nucleotides, the sequence is TGCGCCAGCAGCTCGACCCTATCCACAGGGACCGAGCAGTACTTC.